The 25 T cell receptor beta chains below all came from one sample that was sequenced in a study of graft-versus-host responses after intestinal transplantation. This table comes from immunoSEQ multiplex PCR, and its TCRdb copy is limited to in-frame clones, with some not included. The table lists tens of thousands of clones, 89% of them singletons, with around 1.7% in the top ten. Grafts had their tissue processed, releasing intraepithelial and lamina propria lymphocytes. The source material was ileum tissue, sampled 357 days after transplant. The receptors shown here come from a human patient who received an intestinal transplant, so some T cells may come from the graft donor.

The V gene is TRBV4-1, the J gene TRBJ2-7; no definite D call. CDR3 length: 13 residues. The germline gives CDR1 MGHRA, CDR2 YSYEKL. V was pared by 1 base and J by 7 bases, with 11 bases between. The CDR3 loop reads CASSQVVLFEQYF. The CDR3 DNA follows: TGCGCCAGCAGCCAAGTCGTTTTATTTGAGCAGTACTTC.

This chain connects TRBV25-1 to TRBJ1-1; D unclear. The CDR3 covers 13 residues. The V end lost 2 bases, the J end lost 3 bases, and 7 bases lay between the germline ends. Germline V gene sequence: CDR1 MGHDK, CDR2 SYGVNS. DNA of the CDR3: TGTGCCAGCAGTGAACTTGAGGACACTGAAGCTTTCTTT. This gives the protein CASSELEDTEAFF.

This chain joins TRBV6-4 and TRBJ1-1; maybe TRBD1 (5 bases). Trimming removed 1 base from V and 3 bases from J, with 9 bases in between. The germline gives CDR1 MRHNA, CDR2 SNTAGT. This CDR3 is 14 amino acids long. The CDR3 nucleotides are TGTGCCAGCAGTGACTGGGACGGACACACTGAAGCTTTCTTT. Its protein product is CASSDWDGHTEAFF.

This CDR3 is CASSDTHRPPDTQYF. CDR3 DNA: TGTGCCAGCAGTGATACCCACCGCCCCCCAGATACGCAGTATTTT. The rearrangement joins TRBV2 to TRBJ2-3, with D uncertain. V shed 3 bases and J shed 4 bases, with 14 bases lying between them. This CDR3 contains 15 residues. CDR1 SNHLY and CDR2 FYNNEI come from the germline V gene.

The rearrangement uses TRBV11-2 and TRBJ1-2; no reliable D call. The CDR3 is 14 amino acids. V was clipped by 2 bases and J by 8 bases, with 15 bases between them. CDR1 and CDR2 (germline): SGHAT, FQNNGV. The CDR3 loop reads CASSLSPEVRGYTF. CDR3 coding DNA: TGTGCCAGCAGCTTATCCCCCGAGGTGCGGGGCTACACCTTC.

The CDR3 DNA follows: TGCAGCGTTACGGACGGGATAGGGGCCAAAAACATTCAGTACTTC. Protein product: CSVTDGIGAKNIQYF. The chain carries TRBV29-1 and TRBJ2-4, with a tentative D call TRBD2 (5 bases). The germline gives CDR1 SQVTM, CDR2 ANQGSEA. This CDR3 spans 15 amino acids. V was trimmed by 5 bases and J by 1 base, leaving 15 bases between them.

V usage is TRBV6-5 and J usage is TRBJ2-3, with 9 bases lining up with TRBD2. This CDR3 has 15 residues. Germline trimming cut 8 bases from V and 7 bases from J; bases unmatched to any gene: 13. Per germline, CDR1 MNHEY and CDR2 SVGAGI. In DNA form, the CDR3 reads TGTGCCAGCCTCTACGGAGACGGGACTAGCAATACGCAGTATTTT. Residues: CASLYGDGTSNTQYF.

This clone was seen only once. This chain connects TRBV5-1 to TRBJ1-2; the D gene is possibly TRBD1 (5 bases). Germline CDR1 and CDR2: SGHRS and YFSETQ. Deletions cut 2 bases from V and 3 bases from J, with 17 bases between. The CDR3 length is 16 residues. CDR3 in DNA: TGCGCCAGCAGCTTAAACAATCGGGGCGAGGACTATGGCTACACCTTC. Translating gives CASSLNNRGEDYGYTF.

The chain couples TRBV7-2 to TRBJ1-2, with D hard to call. The CDR3 has 15 residues. Germline loops: CDR1 SGHTA, CDR2 FQGNSA. V was pared by 2 bases and J by 0 bases, with 10 bases between. The CDR3 DNA reads TGTGCCAGCAGCTTAAGCGTATTAGCTAACTATGGCTACACCTTC. Translating gives CASSLSVLANYGYTF.

This chain links TRBV7-2 with TRBJ2-3; 10 bases align to TRBD2. The CDR3 consists of 16 residues. V lost 0 bases and J lost 5; bases outside the gene matches: 5. CDR1 SGHTA and CDR2 FQGNSA come from the germline V gene. The CDR3 region has the DNA TGTGCCAGCAGCTTAGCTTCTAGCGGGGGTAGAGATACGCAGTATTTT. It codes for CASSLASSGGRDTQYF.

This clone was observed a few times. J is TRBJ2-1 and V is TRBV11-2; D is undetermined. The CDR3 extends over 13 amino acids. V lost 0 bases and J 7 bases, leaving 7 bases between the germline ends. The germline V gene has CDR1 SGHAT and CDR2 FQNNGV. The CDR3 loop reads CASSLEYPNEQFF. The CDR3 DNA is TGTGCCAGCAGCTTAGAATACCCTAATGAGCAGTTCTTC.

V usage is TRBV7-9 and J usage is TRBJ1-6, with 7 bases that match TRBD1. Germline V CDR1 and CDR2: SEHNR, FQNEAQ (reference sequence). With 5 bases clipped from V and 5 bases from J, the junction kept 6 bases outside the gene matches. CDR3 length: 15 amino acids. The CDR3 loop is CASSQRGQDNSPLHF. The CDR3 region has the DNA TGTGCCAGCAGCCAAAGGGGGCAAGATAATTCACCCCTCCACTTT. The full variable domain, rest sourced from reference TRBV7-9 and TRBJ1-6, is DTGVSQNPRHKITKRGQNVTFRCDPISEHNRLYWYRQTLGQGPEFLTYFQNEAQLEKSRLLSDRFSAERPKGSFSTLEIQRTEQGDSAMYLCASSQRGQDNSPLHFGNGTRLTVT.

The chain carries TRBV6-1 and TRBJ1-2; D unresolved. Trimming stripped 8 bases from V and 5 bases from J, with 12 bases between. CDR3 length: 12 amino acids. Germline V gene sequence: CDR1 MNHNS, CDR2 SASEGT. CDR3 loop: CASVSSGYGYTF. The CDR3, as DNA: TGTGCCAGCGTTAGTTCAGGTTATGGCTACACCTTC.

The chain's CDR3 is CATSRVLGGQGEGTGNTIYF. The CDR3 nucleotides are TGTGCCACCAGCAGAGTCCTCGGGGGACAGGGGGAGGGTACTGGAAACACCATATATTTT. The chain employs TRBV15 and TRBJ1-3; the match to TRBD1 covers 11 bases. V gave up 1 base and J gave up 2 bases; unmatched junction bases: 13. Germline loops: CDR1 LNHNV, CDR2 YYDKDF (reference sequence). The CDR3 is 20 residues long.

The rearrangement links TRBV19 to TRBJ2-7; tentative D call: TRBD1 (6 bases). This CDR3 comprises 15 residues. Germline V gene lookup returns CDR1 LNHDA and CDR2 SQIVND (reference sequence). Trimming left V 3 bases short and J 3 bases short, with 15 bases between. The CDR3 loop reads CASSIHRDGFYEQYF. The CDR3 nucleotides are TGTGCCAGTAGTATTCACAGGGATGGTTTCTACGAGCAGTACTTC.

This sequence joins TRBV6-4 and TRBJ2-6; TRBD2 is a possible D gene (6 bases). With 0 bases removed from V and 0 bases from J, the gap between germline ends came to 6 bases. The germline V gene encodes CDR1 MRHNA and CDR2 SNTAGT. The CDR3 covers 16 residues. This CDR3 is CASSDSAGSGANVLTF. CDR3 DNA: TGTGCCAGCAGTGACTCAGCGGGCTCTGGGGCCAACGTCCTGACTTTC.

The gene calls are TRBV4-1 and TRBJ2-5, with a tentative D call TRBD2 (6 bases). Germline V gives CDR1 MGHRA, CDR2 YSYEKL. The V end lost 0 bases, the J end lost 2 bases, and 16 bases lay between the germline ends. This CDR3 region has 17 residues. The DNA of the CDR3 is TGCGCCAGCAGCCAAGATCGTCATCCAGCGGGTCAAGAGACCCAGTACTTC. Residues: CASSQDRHPAGQETQYF.

This clone has more than one count but fewer than ten. The chain links TRBV4-1 to TRBJ2-7; the match to TRBD1 covers 11 bases. CDR3 length: 15 residues. In germline, CDR1 is MGHRA, CDR2 YSYEKL. V gave up 4 bases and J gave up 4 bases; unmatched junction bases: 6. The chain's CDR3 is CASSLRTGGWYEQYF. The CDR3 DNA reads as TGCGCCAGCAGCCTAAGGACAGGGGGCTGGTACGAGCAGTACTTC.

The rearrangement links TRBV7-2 to TRBJ1-6; TRBD1 agrees at 7 bases. This CDR3 has 15 amino acids. With 3 bases clipped from V and 8 bases from J, the junction kept 7 bases outside the gene matches. Per the germline V gene, CDR1 is SGHTA and CDR2 is FQGNSA. The CDR3 DNA reads as TGTGCCAGCAGCTTGGGGCCCGACAGGGATTCACCCCTCCACTTT. Its translation is CASSLGPDRDSPLHF.

This chain links TRBV27 with TRBJ1-1; 7 bases match TRBD1. The CDR3 length is 15 residues. Trimming took 3 bases from V and 3 from J; bases not matched to a gene: 7. Looked up from germline, CDR1 is MNHEY and CDR2 is SMNVEV (reference sequence). The CDR3 protein is CASSFLGTDHTEAFF. CDR3 sequence (DNA): TGTGCCAGCAGTTTCCTAGGGACAGACCACACTGAAGCTTTCTTT.

DNA of the CDR3: TGTGCCAGCAGTCCCTGGGACAGCAATCAGCCCCAGCATTTT. This sequence encodes CASSPWDSNQPQHF. J is TRBJ1-5 and V is TRBV6-1, with D perhaps matching TRBD1 (5 bases). Trimming removed 5 bases from V and 1 base from J, with 9 bases in between. Germline CDR1 is MNHNS and CDR2 is SASEGT. The CDR3 covers 14 residues.

As DNA, the CDR3 is TGCGCCAGCAGCCAAGGGGGGGTGTACCAAGAGACCCAGTACTTC. Protein: CASSQGGVYQETQYF. The rearrangement joins TRBV4-1 to TRBJ2-5, with D possibly matching TRBD2 (6 bases). This CDR3 has 15 residues. Trimming removed 1 base from V and 0 bases from J, with 9 bases in between. Germline V lookup: CDR1 MGHRA, CDR2 YSYEKL.

The gene calls are TRBV6-5 and TRBJ2-1; D gene ambiguous. Trimming took off 0 bases at V and 0 bases at J, with 6 bases between the two ends. The CDR3 contains 15 residues. The germline CDR1 and CDR2 sequences are MNHEY and SVGAGI. The CDR3 sequence is CASSYSASSYNEQFF. Here the CDR3 DNA reads TGTGCCAGCAGTTACTCGGCGAGCTCCTACAATGAGCAGTTCTTC.

The chain combines TRBV29-1 with TRBJ2-5; D is perhaps TRBD1 (6 bases). The last part of the DNA fits TRBJ2-7 better; the J call may be wrong. From germline, CDR1 is SQVTM and CDR2 ANQGSEA. The CDR3 contains 14 residues. The CDR3 DNA reads TGCAGCGTTGAAGTGCAGGGGAGCACCTACGAGCAGTACTTC. This sequence encodes CSVEVQGSTYEQYF.

The chain joins TRBV21-1 to TRBJ2-5; TRBD2, as called in the table, went unchecked against the DNA. TRBV21-1 is a listed pseudogene. This CDR3 comprises 16 residues. The CDR3 DNA reads TGTGCCAGCAGCAAAGCCCCCGGGGGGTACCAAGAGACCCAGTACTTC. It is translated as CASSKAPGGYQETQYF.